This T cell receptor beta chain was recorded in a study of beta chain features in type 1 diabetes. Study-level findings and limits: Type 1 diabetes patients had moderately but significantly shorter TCRB CDR3s in all four CD4+ subsets. Researchers caution that PCR might favor shorter templates, equally among patients and controls.

Of the isolated RNA, all was reverse transcribed, and so the sequenced material was expressed TCRB transcripts. The repertoire was sequenced with immunoSEQ multiplex PCR; TCRdb's copy has only in-frame clones and lacks some. The sample yields roughly 230,000 clones, roughly a tenth seen once. The CDR3 runs to 15 residues. Germline V gene lookup returns CDR1 LGHNA and CDR2 YNFKEQ. Trimming left V 0 bases short and J 2 bases short, with 11 bases between. This clone has more than one count but fewer than ten. What it binds is unknown. The source material was naive CD4+ T cells from blood. The clonotype originates from a man younger than 45 with type 1 diabetes. This chain links TRBV4-2 with TRBJ2-7, with D hard to call. The CDR3 nucleotides are TGTGCCAGCAGCCAAGATCTTCACACAGCCTACGAGCAGTACTTC. Encoded protein: CASSQDLHTAYEQYF.